Included here is one T cell receptor (beta chain) sequence, with context. Its antigen remains undetermined. The record has no base qualities; no much larger clone is one base away. One collaborating source in Seattle enrolled patients while the patients were actively infected and followed the patients over time throughout the course of disease. Each collaborating institution followed its own protocols to collect whole blood in K2EDTA tubes. Collaborator samples were shipped for TCRbeta analysis as frozen whole blood, isolated PBMCs, or DNA extracted from either sample type. Including cysteine and phenylalanine, the CDR3 has 16 amino acids. Only the CDR3 DNA is retained, 48 bases long and in frame from the first base. The germline V gene provides CDR1 SGDLS and CDR2 YYNGEE. V is pared back by 3 bases and J by 1 base, with 16 bases lying between the germline termini. The data were obtained in a study of blood T cell repertoires in COVID-19 (dated by TCRdb to about 2020). Study-level background: Collaborator samples came from the United States, Italy and Spain and covered acute and convalescent phases of COVID-19. The samples were drawn from two sources: the first 160 participants of the ongoing ImmuneRACE study, and 1,200 or so subjects contributed by 6 global collaborators. A de-identified subject ID, COVID-19 status, age in years and sex were almost always included in the sample metadata. The repertoires were made available in a free public database intended to serve as a resource for research on the immune response to SARS-CoV-2. The prospective study material was composed of cDNA or gDNA derived from T cells, B-cell-depleted T cells, or PBMCs. Where HLA class I and class II types were available, the types were taken from metadata supplied by the sample provider, not from assay-based typing. Subjects who had been exposed to COVID-19, were actively infected with it, or had recovered from it provided the deeply sampled blood TCRbeta repertoires that made up the dataset. What the research found in general, with its limitations: Clinical and demographic metadata were provided uncurated, with the amount varying by source and participant.

The immunoSEQ Assay, a bias-controlled multiplex PCR, was used to amplify TCRbeta CDR3 regions from genomic DNA. The authors' pipeline ran thus. The number of nucleated cells in each sample was estimated by amplification of reference gene primers within the assay. Sequence reads were collapsed and filtered to measure the absolute abundance of every unique TCRbeta CDR3 rearrangement. For each sample, productive Simpson clonality was calculated as the square root of Simpson's diversity index over productive rearrangements. TCRdb stores this immuneACCESS table with in-frame sequences only. Part of the clones is absent; in the studies checked, under half of the shortfall reflects unresolved V genes, and no reason is known for the rest. V, J and clone size reflect that table, while D and trimming were determined from the DNA. This sample is represented by 250,000 to 350,000 clones; about nine tenths of them were singletons. Clones ranked in the top ten supply 5.5% to 8% of the sample.

The rearrangement joined TRBV9 to TRBJ1-1; TRBD1 could be the D gene, as 6 bases match. The receptor was isolated from a woman in her fifties or sixties with COVID-19, enrolled during active disease. Input material: peripheral blood. CDR3 region: CASSGSVEGENTEAFF. The nucleotides read TGTGCCAGCAGCGGAAGTGTCGAGGGGGAGAACACTGAAGCTTTCTTT.